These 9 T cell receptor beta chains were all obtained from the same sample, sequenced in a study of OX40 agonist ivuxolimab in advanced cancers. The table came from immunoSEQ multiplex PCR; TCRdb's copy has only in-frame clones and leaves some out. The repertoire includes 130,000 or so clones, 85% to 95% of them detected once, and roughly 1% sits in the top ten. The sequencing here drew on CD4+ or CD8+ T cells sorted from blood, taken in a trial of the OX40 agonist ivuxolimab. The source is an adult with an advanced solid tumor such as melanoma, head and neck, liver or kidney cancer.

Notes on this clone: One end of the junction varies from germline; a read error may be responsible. The CDR3 bases are TGTGCTAGCAGAGGGGCTAATGAAAAACTGTTTTTT. Translated: CASRGANEKLFF. This sequence joins TRBV5-6 and TRBJ1-4; D may be TRBD1 (5 bases). This CDR3 spans 12 amino acids. Germline CDR1 and CDR2: SGHDT and YYEEEE.

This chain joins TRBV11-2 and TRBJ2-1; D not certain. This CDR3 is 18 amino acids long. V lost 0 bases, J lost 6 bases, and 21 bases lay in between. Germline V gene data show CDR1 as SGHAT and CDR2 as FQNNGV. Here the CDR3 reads CASSLDSLGSRWGNEQFF. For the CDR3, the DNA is TGTGCCAGCAGCTTAGATTCCCTCGGATCCAGATGGGGCAATGAGCAGTTCTTC.

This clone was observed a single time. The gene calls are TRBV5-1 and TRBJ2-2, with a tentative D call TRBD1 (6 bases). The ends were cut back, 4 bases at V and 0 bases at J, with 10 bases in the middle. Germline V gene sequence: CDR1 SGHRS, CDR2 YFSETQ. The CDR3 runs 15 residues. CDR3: CASSDRTANTGELFF. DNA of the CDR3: TGCGCCAGCAGCGATAGGACAGCGAACACCGGGGAGCTGTTTTTT.

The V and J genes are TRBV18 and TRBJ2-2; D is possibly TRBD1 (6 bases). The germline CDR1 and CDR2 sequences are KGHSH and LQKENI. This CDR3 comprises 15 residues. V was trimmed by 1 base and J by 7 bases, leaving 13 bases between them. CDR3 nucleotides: TGTGCCAGCTCACCACTCATCCGCAGGGGCGGGGAGCTGTTTTTT. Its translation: CASSPLIRRGGELFF.

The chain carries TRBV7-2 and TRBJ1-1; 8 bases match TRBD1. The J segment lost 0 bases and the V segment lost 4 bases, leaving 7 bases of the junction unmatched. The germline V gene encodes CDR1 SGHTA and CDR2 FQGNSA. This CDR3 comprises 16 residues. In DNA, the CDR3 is TGTGCCAGCAGCTCCGGACAGGGTCTTATGAACACTGAAGCTTTCTTT. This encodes CASSSGQGLMNTEAFF. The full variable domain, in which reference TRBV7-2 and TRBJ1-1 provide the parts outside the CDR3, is GAGVSQSPSNKVTEKGKDVELRCDPISGHTALYWYRQSLGQGLEFLIYFQGNSAPDKSGLPSDRFSAERTGGSVSTLTIQRTQQEDSAVYLCASSSGQGLMNTEAFFGQGTRLTVV.

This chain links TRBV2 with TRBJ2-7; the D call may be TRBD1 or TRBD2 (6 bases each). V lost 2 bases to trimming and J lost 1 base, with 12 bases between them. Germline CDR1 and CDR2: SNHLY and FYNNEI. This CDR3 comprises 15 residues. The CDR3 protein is CASSEWWGASYEQYF. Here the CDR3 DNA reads TGTGCCAGCAGTGAATGGTGGGGGGCATCCTACGAGCAGTACTTC.

The CDR3 nucleotides read TGTGCCAGCAGCGTAGATGGGGCGCGGGACACTGAAGCTTTCTTT. Translating it yields CASSVDGARDTEAFF. The rearrangement joins TRBV9 to TRBJ1-1, with a possible D match to TRBD1 (5 bases). V lost 0 bases, J lost 3 bases, and 12 bases lay in between. This CDR3 is built from 15 residues. CDR1 is SGDLS, CDR2 YYNGEE, per germline.

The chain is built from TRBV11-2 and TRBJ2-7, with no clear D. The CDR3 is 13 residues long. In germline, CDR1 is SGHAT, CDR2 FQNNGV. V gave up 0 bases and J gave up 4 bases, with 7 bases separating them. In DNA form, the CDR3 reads TGTGCCAGCAGCTTAGATGAGACTTACGAGCAGTACTTC. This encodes CASSLDETYEQYF.

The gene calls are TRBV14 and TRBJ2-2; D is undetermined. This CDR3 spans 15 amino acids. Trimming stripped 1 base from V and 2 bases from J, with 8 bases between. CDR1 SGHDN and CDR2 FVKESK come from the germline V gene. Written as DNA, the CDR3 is TGTGCCAGCAGCCAAGTTCTAGTCAACACCGGGGAGCTGTTTTTT. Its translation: CASSQVLVNTGELFF. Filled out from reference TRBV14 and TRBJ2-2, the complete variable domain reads EAGVTQFPSHSVIEKGQTVTLRCDPISGHDNLYWYRRVMGKEIKFLLHFVKESKQDESGMPNNRFLAERTGGTYSTLKVQPAELEDSGVYFCASSQVLVNTGELFFGEGSRLTVL.